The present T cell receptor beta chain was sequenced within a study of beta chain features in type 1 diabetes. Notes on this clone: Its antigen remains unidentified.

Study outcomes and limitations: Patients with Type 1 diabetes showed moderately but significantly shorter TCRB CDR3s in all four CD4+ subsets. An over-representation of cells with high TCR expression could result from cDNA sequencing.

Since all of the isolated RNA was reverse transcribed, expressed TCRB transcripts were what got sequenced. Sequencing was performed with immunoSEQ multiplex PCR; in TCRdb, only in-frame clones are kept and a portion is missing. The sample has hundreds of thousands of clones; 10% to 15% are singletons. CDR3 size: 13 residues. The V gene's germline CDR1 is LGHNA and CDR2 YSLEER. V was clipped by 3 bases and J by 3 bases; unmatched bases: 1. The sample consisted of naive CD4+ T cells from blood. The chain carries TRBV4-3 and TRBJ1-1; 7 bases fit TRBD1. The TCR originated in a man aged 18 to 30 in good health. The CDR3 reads CASSHTGDTEAFF. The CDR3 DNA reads TGCGCCAGCAGCCACACAGGGGACACTGAAGCTTTCTTT.